This TCR beta chain comes out of a study of vaccination and CD4 T cells after COVID-19. This CDR3 comprises 14 residues. V lost 6 bases, J lost 6 bases, and 15 bases lay in between. Germline V lookup: CDR1 SGHTA, CDR2 FQGNSA. Sequenced with the Oncomine TCR Beta short-read assay was DNA taken from cultured CD4+ T cells. TCRdb reprocessed the PCR reads via MiXCR and lists one record per CDR3 protein. The top ten hold about 3% of the sample, which has around 25,000 distinct CDR3 sequences, around 54% seen once. This clonotype occurred once. As yet, its antigen is unknown. Treatment given: approximately 11-day PBMC culture with coronavirus spike peptide pools or control peptides (ViraFEST assay).

Sequences were obtained from CD4+ T cells from blood, cultured in vitro. This chain joins TRBV7-2 and TRBJ2-1; D is tentatively TRBD1 or TRBD2 (5 bases each). The clonotype was recovered from a human donor who had recovered from COVID-19. The CDR3 nucleotides read TGTGCCAGCAGTTGGGGCGGGCTGGTCAATGAGCAGTTCTTC. This encodes CASSWGGLVNEQFF.